This T cell receptor (beta chain) was recorded in a study of cytomegalovirus exposure and HLA in healthy donors. Each of the donors was a healthy bone marrow donor. Primers for the PCR totalled 60 Vbeta and 13 Jbeta. Using immunoSEQ multiplex PCR, the repertoire was profiled, and TCRdb retains in-frame clones only, with some absent. The table lists fewer than 150,000 clones, about 82% of them singletons. The CDR3 sequence is 13 residues long. V was trimmed by 1 base and J by 2 bases, leaving 5 bases between them. CDR1 is SEHNR, CDR2 FQNEAQ, per germline (reference sequence). The rearrangement joins TRBV7-9 to TRBJ1-2; D is undetermined. This receptor was taken from a man aged 30-40 years in good health and CMV-seronegative. The sequenced sample was PBMCs. The CDR3 sequence is CASSLDINYGYTF. CDR3 DNA: TGTGCCAGCAGCTTAGATATAAACTATGGCTACACCTTC.